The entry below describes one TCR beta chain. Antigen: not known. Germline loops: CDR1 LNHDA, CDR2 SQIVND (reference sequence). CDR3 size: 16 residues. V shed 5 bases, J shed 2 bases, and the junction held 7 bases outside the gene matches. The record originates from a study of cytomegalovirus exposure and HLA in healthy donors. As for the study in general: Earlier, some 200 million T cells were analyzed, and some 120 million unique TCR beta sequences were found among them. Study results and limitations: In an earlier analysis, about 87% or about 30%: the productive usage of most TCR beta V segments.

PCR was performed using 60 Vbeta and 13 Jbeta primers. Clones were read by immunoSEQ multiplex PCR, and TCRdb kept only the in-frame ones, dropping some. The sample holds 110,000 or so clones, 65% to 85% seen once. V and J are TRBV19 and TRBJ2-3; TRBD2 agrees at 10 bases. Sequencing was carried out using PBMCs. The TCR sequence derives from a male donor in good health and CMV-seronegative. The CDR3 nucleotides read TGTGCCAGTAGTTTCAGACTAGCGGGTTACACAGATACGCAGTATTTT. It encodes CASSFRLAGYTDTQYF.